This T cell receptor beta chain was observed in a study of human T cells and chemical hapten exposure. TCRdb itself ran the RACE reads through MiXCR, one entry per CDR3 protein. This table has some 82,000 distinct CDR3 sequences, 6.5% to 8.5% appearing once. Only a few counts were recorded for this clonotype. Its antigen remains unknown. Time point denoted: patch test 2, 6 weeks after DPC sensitization. Described treatment: therapeutic diphenylcyclopropenone sensitization with weekly scalp DPC. Findings and caveats of the study: Positively correlated with patch test score were the counts of PT1 expanded TCRs.

Germline trimming cut 5 bases from V and 0 bases from J; bases unmatched to any gene: 3. Germline-derived CDR1 and CDR2 are MNHEY and SVGEGT. CDR3 length: 15 amino acids. The sequences come from whole blood, collected in connection with sensitization to the hapten diphenylcyclopropenone (DPC). The chain links TRBV6-2 or TRBV6-3 to TRBJ2-5; 10 nucleotides line up with TRBD1. The clonotype comes from a woman aged 25-40 years with alopecia areata. Some clones in this sample may be carry-over from other donors' samples. CDR3 DNA: TGTGCCAGCAGTCGCGGACAGGGGGACCAAGAGACCCAGTACTTC. Amino acids: CASSRGQGDQETQYF.